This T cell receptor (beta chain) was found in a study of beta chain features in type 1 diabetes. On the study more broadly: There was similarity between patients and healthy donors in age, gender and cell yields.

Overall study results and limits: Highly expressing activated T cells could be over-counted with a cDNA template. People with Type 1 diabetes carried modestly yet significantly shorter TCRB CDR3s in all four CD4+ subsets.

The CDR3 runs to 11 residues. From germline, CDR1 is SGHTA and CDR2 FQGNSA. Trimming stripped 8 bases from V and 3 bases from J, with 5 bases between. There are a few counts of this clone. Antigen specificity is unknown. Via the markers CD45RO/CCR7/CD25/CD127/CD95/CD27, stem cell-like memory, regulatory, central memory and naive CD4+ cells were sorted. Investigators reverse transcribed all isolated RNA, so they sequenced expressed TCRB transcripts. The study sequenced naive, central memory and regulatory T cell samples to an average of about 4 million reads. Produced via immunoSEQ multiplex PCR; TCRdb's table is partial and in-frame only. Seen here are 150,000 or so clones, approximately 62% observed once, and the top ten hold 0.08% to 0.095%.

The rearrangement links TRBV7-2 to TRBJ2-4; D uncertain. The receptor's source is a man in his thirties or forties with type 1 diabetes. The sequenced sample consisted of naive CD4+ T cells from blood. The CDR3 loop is CASSNKNIQYF. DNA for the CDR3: TGTGCCAGCTCAAACAAAAACATTCAGTACTTC.